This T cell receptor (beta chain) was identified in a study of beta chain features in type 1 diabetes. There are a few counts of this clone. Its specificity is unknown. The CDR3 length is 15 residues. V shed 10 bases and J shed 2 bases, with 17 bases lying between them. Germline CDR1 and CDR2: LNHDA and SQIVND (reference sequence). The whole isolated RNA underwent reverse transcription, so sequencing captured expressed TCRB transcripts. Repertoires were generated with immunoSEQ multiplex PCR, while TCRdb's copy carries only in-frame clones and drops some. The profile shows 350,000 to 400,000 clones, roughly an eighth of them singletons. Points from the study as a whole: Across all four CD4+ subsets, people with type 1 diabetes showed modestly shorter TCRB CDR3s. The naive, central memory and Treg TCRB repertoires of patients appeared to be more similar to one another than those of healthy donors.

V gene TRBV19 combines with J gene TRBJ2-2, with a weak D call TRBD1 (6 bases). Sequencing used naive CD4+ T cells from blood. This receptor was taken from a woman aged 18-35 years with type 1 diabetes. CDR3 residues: CAKPPPGTNTGELFF. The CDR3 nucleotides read TGTGCCAAACCCCCCCCCGGGACAAACACCGGGGAGCTGTTTTTT.